This T cell receptor beta chain was captured in a study of molecular identifiers for immune sequencing clone quantification. Methods described previously, with TCR primers listed, were used for bulk TCR libraries. TCRdb used MiXCR to reprocess the PCR reads, holding one entry per CDR3 protein. The table records 65,000 or so distinct CDR3 sequences, 18% of them present only once. This clonotype was seen at least ten times. The antigen is unknown. In germline, CDR1 is SEHNR, CDR2 FQNEAQ (reference sequence). The CDR3 has 16 amino acids. V lost 5 bases, J lost 6 bases, and 8 bases stayed unmatched. Study-wide results and limits: Clones of above 20 RNA copies carried over 98% of effector molecules; in naive cells they carried under 1%.

Input for naive CD8 libraries was about 19,000 to 1,100,000 sorted cells; the RNA fraction used was 10%, 30% or 50%. Naive CD8 T cells were sorted as CD8+CD4-CCR7+CD45RA+. Sequenced sample: naive CD8+ T cells from blood, with Jurkat cell RNA spiked in. Subset in this sample: FACS-sorted CD8+CD4-CCR7+CD45RA+ naive T cells. The rearrangement joins TRBV7-9 to TRBJ2-1, with 12 nucleotides matching TRBD2. The TCR originated in a human donor in good health. Some libraries in this study had Jurkat cell RNA spiked in. This chain's CDR3 is CASSPRTSGIVNEQFF. CDR3 nucleotides: TGTGCCAGCAGCCCGCGGACTAGCGGGATTGTCAATGAGCAGTTCTTC.